A single sample gave rise to the 13 T cell receptor beta chains below, sequenced in a study of vaccination and CD4 T cells after COVID-19. Cultured CD4+ T cell DNA underwent sequencing with the Oncomine TCR Beta short-read assay. From the PCR reads, TCRdb called clonotypes with MiXCR, one entry per CDR3 protein. The sample lists about 8,900 distinct CDR3 sequences, under 65% occurring once. Antigens for these TCRs are unknown. Documented treatment: roughly 10-day PBMC culture with coronavirus spike peptide pools or control peptides (ViraFEST assay). Sample: CD4+ T cells from blood, cultured in vitro. Receptors originate from a human donor who had recovered from COVID-19.

The genes are TRBV20-1 and TRBJ2-3, with 10 bases aligning to TRBD2. V gave up 2 bases and J gave up 2 bases; unmatched junction bases: 4. The CDR3 has 15 residues. The V gene's germline CDR1 is DFQATT and CDR2 SNEGSKA (reference sequence). The CDR3 DNA reads TGCAGTGCTAGAAATCTAGCGGGGGACACAGATACGCAGTATTTT. It specifies CSARNLAGDTDTQYF.

This clonotype has more than one count but fewer than ten. The rearrangement joins TRBV20-1 to TRBJ2-7, with D uncertain. Trimming removed 4 bases at V and 7 bases at J, with 8 bases between. From germline, CDR1 is DFQATT and CDR2 SNEGSKA (reference sequence). The length of the CDR3 is 10 residues. The CDR3 here is CSATDREQYF. The CDR3 coding sequence is TGCAGTGCTACCGATAGAGAGCAGTACTTC.

The gene calls are TRBV7-9 and TRBJ1-5; TRBD1 aligns across 8 bases. This CDR3 spans 13 amino acids. CDR1 and CDR2 (germline): SEHNR, FQNEAQ (reference sequence). With 10 bases clipped from V and 2 bases from J, the junction kept 4 bases outside the gene matches. The CDR3 loop is CATSGGGNQPQHF. As DNA, the CDR3 is TGTGCCACTTCAGGGGGCGGCAATCAGCCCCAGCATTTT.

This clonotype was counted between two and nine times. This rearrangement joins TRBV15 to TRBJ1-5; D is ambiguous. This CDR3 spans 15 amino acids. V was shortened by 0 bases and J by 0 bases, with 6 bases between the two germline ends. Per germline, CDR1 LNHNV and CDR2 YYDKDF (reference sequence). The chain's CDR3 is CATSRDPNSNQPQHF. The CDR3 region has the DNA TGTGCCACCAGCAGAGACCCGAATAGCAATCAGCCCCAGCATTTT.

CDR3 DNA sequence: TGCGCCAGCAGCCAAGAGTCCGGACAGGGATACAATGAGCAGTTCTTC. The encoded protein is CASSQESGQGYNEQFF. The gene calls are TRBV4-3 and TRBJ2-1, with 8 bases fitting TRBD1. The CDR3 is made up of 16 amino acids. Germline V gives CDR1 LGHNA, CDR2 YSLEER. After removal of 0 bases from V and 4 bases from J, the junction contained 5 bases not matched to a gene.

CDR3 in amino acids: CASMETGELFF. Here the CDR3 DNA reads TGTGCCAGCATGGAAACCGGGGAGCTGTTTTTT. The chain recombines TRBV6-1 with TRBJ2-2, with D hard to call. V gave up 7 bases and J gave up 5 bases, with 5 bases separating them. In germline, CDR1 is MNHNS, CDR2 SASEGT. This CDR3 spans 11 amino acids.

This clonotype was seen more than once but under ten times. The chain carries TRBV20-1 and TRBJ1-6; no firm D call. The length of the CDR3 is 13 residues. The V gene's germline CDR1 is DFQATT and CDR2 SNEGSKA (reference sequence). Trimming stripped 0 bases from V and 8 bases from J, with 8 bases between. The CDR3 is CSARDRRDSPLHF. CDR3 in DNA: TGCAGTGCTAGAGATCGACGGGATTCACCCCTCCACTTT.

The chain uses TRBV9 and TRBJ1-2, with 8 nucleotides matching TRBD1. Germline CDR1 is SGDLS and CDR2 is YYNGEE. The CDR3 runs to 14 residues. V was clipped by 3 bases and J by 1 base; unmatched bases: 2. The CDR3 DNA reads TGTGCCAGCAGCGAGACAGGGGTTAACTATGGCTACACCTTC. Its protein product is CASSETGVNYGYTF.

This clonotype was detected a few times. The chain uses TRBV20-1 and TRBJ2-5; D perhaps matches TRBD2 (6 bases). The CDR3 runs to 15 residues. The V gene lost 3 bases and the J gene lost 5 bases, with 19 bases spanning the gap. Germline CDR1 and CDR2: DFQATT and SNEGSKA (reference sequence). The CDR3: CSARNLRGLEETQYF. CDR3 bases: TGCAGTGCTAGGAACCTTCGGGGGTTGGAGGAGACCCAGTACTTC.

The chain joins TRBV27 to TRBJ2-7, with a tentative D call TRBD2 (5 bases). Trimming pared 8 bases from V and 1 base from J, leaving 15 bases between. CDR1 and CDR2 from the germline V gene are MNHEY and SMNVEV (reference sequence). The CDR3 sequence is 14 residues long. The DNA for the CDR3 is TGTGCCAGCCGACCCCGGCTAGCTTCCTACGAGCAGTACTTC. Its translation is CASRPRLASYEQYF.

The gene calls are TRBV9 and TRBJ2-5, with TRBD2 matching 9 bases. Germline V gives CDR1 SGDLS, CDR2 YYNGEE. The CDR3 is made up of 16 amino acids. V dropped 3 bases and J dropped 4; count of bases not matched to a gene: 10. In nucleotides, the CDR3 is TGTGCCAGCAGCGAAGGAGCGGGAGGTTGGGGAGAGACCCAGTACTTC. Encoded protein: CASSEGAGGWGETQYF.

The J gene is TRBJ1-2, the V gene TRBV6-1; the match to TRBD1 covers 11 bases. V shed 5 bases, J shed 4 bases, and the junction held 9 bases outside the gene matches. Germline V gene lookup returns CDR1 MNHNS and CDR2 SASEGT. CDR3 length equals 16 residues. The CDR3 sequence is CASSPRGGTGGYGYTF. The CDR3, as DNA: TGTGCCAGCAGTCCTCGCGGGGGGACAGGGGGCTATGGCTACACCTTC.

The chain couples TRBV27 to TRBJ1-6; D gene unclear. V lost 3 bases to trimming and J lost 0 bases, with 21 bases between them. CDR1 is MNHEY and CDR2 is SMNVEV in the germline V gene (reference sequence). CDR3 length equals 20 residues. The CDR3 sequence is CASSFDPRIDPSSYNSPLHF. The CDR3 DNA reads TGTGCCAGCAGTTTCGATCCGCGGATAGACCCCAGCTCCTATAATTCACCCCTCCACTTT.